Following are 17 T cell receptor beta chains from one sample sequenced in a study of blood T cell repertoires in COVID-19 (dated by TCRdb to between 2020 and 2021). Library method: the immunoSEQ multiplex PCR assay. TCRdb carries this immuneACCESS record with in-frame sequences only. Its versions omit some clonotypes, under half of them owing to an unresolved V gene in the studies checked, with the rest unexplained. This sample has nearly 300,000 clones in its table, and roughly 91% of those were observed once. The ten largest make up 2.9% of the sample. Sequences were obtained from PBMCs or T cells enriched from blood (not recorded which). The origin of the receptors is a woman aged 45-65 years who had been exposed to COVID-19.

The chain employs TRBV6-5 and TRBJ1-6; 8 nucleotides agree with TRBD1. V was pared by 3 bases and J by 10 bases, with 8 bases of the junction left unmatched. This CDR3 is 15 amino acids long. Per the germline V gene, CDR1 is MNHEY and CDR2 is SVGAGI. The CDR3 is CASSYRGQGSSPLHF. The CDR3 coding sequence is TGTGCCAGCAGTTATAGAGGACAGGGCTCATCACCCCTCCACTTT.

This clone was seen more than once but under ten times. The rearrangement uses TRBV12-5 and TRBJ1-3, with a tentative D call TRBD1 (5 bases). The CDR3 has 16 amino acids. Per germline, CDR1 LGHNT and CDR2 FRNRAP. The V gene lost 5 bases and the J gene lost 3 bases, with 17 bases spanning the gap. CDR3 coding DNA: TGTGCTAGTGGTCGATCCGCTCGGGGGGGTGGAAACACCATATATTTT. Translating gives CASGRSARGGGNTIYF.

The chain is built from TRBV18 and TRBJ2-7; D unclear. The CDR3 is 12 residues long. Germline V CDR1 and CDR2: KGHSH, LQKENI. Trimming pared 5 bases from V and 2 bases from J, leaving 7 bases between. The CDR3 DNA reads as TGTGCCAGCTCATCCCAGGCCTACGAGCAGTACTTC. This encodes CASSSQAYEQYF.

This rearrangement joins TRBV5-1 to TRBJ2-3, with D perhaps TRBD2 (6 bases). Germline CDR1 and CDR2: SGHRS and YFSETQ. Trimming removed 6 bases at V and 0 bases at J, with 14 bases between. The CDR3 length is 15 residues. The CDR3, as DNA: TGCGCCAGCACCCTAGCGCATACTAGCACAGATACGCAGTATTTT. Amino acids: CASTLAHTSTDTQYF. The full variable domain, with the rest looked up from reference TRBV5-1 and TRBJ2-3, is KAGVTQTPRYLIKTRGQQVTLSCSPISGHRSVSWYQQTPGQGLQFLFEYFSETQRNKGNFPGRFSGRQFSNSRSEMNVSTLELGDSALYLCASTLAHTSTDTQYFGPGTRLTVL.

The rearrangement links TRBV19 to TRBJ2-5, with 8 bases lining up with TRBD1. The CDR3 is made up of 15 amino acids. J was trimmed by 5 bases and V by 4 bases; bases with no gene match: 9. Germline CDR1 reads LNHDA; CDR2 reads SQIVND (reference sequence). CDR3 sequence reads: CASSTRTGRGETQYF. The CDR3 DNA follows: TGTGCCAGTAGTACTCGGACAGGGCGAGGGGAGACCCAGTACTTC.

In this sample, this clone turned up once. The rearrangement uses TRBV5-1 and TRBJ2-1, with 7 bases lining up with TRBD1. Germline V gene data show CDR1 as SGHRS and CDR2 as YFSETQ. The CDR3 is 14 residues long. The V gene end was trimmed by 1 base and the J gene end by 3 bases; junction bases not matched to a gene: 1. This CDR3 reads CASSLPGGYNEQFF. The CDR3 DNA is TGCGCCAGCAGCTTGCCAGGGGGCTACAATGAGCAGTTCTTC.

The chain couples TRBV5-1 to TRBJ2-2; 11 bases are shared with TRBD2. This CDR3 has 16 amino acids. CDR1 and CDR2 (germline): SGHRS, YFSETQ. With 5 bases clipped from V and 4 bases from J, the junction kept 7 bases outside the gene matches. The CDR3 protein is CASSLLAGDITGELFF. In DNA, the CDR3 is TGCGCCAGCAGTCTACTAGCGGGGGACATCACCGGGGAGCTGTTTTTT.

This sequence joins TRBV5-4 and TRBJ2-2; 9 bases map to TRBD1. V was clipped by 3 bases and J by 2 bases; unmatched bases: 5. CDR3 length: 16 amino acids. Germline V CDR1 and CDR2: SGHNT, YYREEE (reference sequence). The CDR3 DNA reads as TGTGCCAGCAGCTCCGGGACAGGGACTAACACCGGGGAGCTGTTTTTT. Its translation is CASSSGTGTNTGELFF.

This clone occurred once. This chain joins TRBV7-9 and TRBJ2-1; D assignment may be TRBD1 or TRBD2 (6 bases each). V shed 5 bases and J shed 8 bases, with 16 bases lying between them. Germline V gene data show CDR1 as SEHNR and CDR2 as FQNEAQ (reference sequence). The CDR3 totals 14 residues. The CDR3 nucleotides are TGTGCCAGCAGCCTAGGGGGGCAGGCGGATGAGCAGTTCTTC. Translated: CASSLGGQADEQFF.

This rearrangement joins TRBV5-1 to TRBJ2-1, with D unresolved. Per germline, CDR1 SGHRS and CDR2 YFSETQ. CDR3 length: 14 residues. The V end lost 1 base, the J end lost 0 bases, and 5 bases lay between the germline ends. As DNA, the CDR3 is TGCGCCAGCAGCTTGTTGAGCTCCTACAATGAGCAGTTCTTC. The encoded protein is CASSLLSSYNEQFF.

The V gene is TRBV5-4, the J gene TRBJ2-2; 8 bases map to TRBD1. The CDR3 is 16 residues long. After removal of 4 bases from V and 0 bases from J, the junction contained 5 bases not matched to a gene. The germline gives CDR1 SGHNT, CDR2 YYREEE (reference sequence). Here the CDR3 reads CASSPWDRTNTGELFF. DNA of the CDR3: TGTGCCAGCAGCCCGTGGGACAGGACGAACACCGGGGAGCTGTTTTTT.

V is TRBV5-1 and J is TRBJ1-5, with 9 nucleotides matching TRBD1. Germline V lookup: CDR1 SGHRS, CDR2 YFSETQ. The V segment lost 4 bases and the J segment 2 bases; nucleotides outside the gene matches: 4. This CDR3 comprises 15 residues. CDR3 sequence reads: CASSQTGGGNQPQHF. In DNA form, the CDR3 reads TGCGCCAGCAGCCAGACAGGGGGTGGCAATCAGCCCCAGCATTTT.

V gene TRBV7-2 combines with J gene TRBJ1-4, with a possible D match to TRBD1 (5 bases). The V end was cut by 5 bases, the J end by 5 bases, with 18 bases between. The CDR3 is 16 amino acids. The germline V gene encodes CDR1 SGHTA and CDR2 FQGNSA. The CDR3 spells CASSEKGGGKNEKLFF. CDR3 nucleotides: TGTGCCAGCAGCGAAAAAGGCGGGGGAAAAAATGAAAAACTGTTTTTT.

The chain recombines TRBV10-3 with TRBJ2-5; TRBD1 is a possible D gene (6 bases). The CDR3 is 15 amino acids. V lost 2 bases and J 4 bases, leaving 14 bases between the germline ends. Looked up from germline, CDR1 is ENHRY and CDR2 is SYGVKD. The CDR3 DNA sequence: TGTGCCATCAGTGAGCCAGAACAGGGCCTAGAGACCCAGTACTTC. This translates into CAISEPEQGLETQYF.

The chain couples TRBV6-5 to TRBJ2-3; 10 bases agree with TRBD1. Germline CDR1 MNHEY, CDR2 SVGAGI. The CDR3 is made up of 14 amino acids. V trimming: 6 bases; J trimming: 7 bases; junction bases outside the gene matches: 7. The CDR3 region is CASREGQGSNTQYF. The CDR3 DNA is TGTGCCAGCAGAGAGGGACAGGGGTCGAATACGCAGTATTTT.

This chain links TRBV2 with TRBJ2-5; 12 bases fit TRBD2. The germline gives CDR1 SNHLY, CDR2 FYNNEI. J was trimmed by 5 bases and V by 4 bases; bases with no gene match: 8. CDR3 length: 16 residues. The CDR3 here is CASSGSSGGAWETQYF. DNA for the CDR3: TGTGCCAGCAGTGGTTCTAGCGGGGGGGCTTGGGAGACCCAGTACTTC.

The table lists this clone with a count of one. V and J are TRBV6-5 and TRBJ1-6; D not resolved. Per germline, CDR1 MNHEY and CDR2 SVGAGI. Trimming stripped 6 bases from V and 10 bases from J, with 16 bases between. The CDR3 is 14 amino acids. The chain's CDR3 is CASRGSLGVSPLHF. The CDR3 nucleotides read TGTGCCAGCAGAGGATCCCTCGGGGTATCACCCCTCCACTTT.